A selection of T cell receptor beta chains follows, all from one sample in a study of cytomegalovirus exposure and HLA in healthy donors. Clones were read by immunoSEQ multiplex PCR, and TCRdb kept only the in-frame ones, dropping some. This sample yields over 100,000 clones, of which 55% to 65% are seen a single time; approximately 9.1% belongs to the top ten. Sequenced input: PBMCs. All receptors come from a man between 35 and 55 years old in good health and CMV-seropositive. The CDR3 runs from the conserved cysteine through the conserved F or W. D genes are given only for firm matches. Clone size is shown for a subset of rows, as once, few, many or a class of expanded clone.

cdr3_aa cdr3_nt d_call clone_size j_call v_call
CSVARRLSGEQFF TGCAGCGTTGCGCGTCGGCTGAGCGGTGAGCAGTTCTTC . few TRBJ2-1 TRBV29-1
CASSHKQGNTEAFF TGTGCCAGCAGTCATAAACAGGGAAACACTGAAGCTTTCTTT . few TRBJ1-1 TRBV28
CASSIGNTEAFF TGTGCCAGCAGTATCGGGAACACTGAAGCTTTCTTT . once TRBJ1-1 TRBV7-9
CASSLVFKSSYNEQFF TGTGCCAGCAGTTTGGTTTTCAAGAGCTCCTACAATGAGCAGTTCTTC . . TRBJ2-1 TRBV28
CASSEASHTQAQHF TGTGCCAGCAGTGAAGCGTCTCACACTCAGGCCCAGCATTTT . . TRBJ1-5 TRBV2
CASTTGTPYEQYF TGTGCCAGTACGACAGGGACCCCCTACGAGCAGTACTTC TRBD1 few TRBJ2-7 TRBV19
CASSPGVRQPQHF TGTGCCAGCAGCCCAGGGGTACGGCAGCCCCAGCATTTT . . TRBJ1-5 TRBV7-2
CASRGGQGQPQHF TGTGCCAGCAGGGGGGGGCAGGGGCAGCCCCAGCATTTT . . TRBJ1-5 TRBV25-1
CASRLTSGGREQYF TGTGCCAGCAGGTTGACTAGCGGGGGAAGGGAGCAGTACTTC TRBD2 . TRBJ2-7 TRBV6-8
CASSLGRDIDTGELFF TGTGCCAGCAGCTTGGGCCGGGACATAGACACCGGGGAGCTGTTTTTT . . TRBJ2-2 TRBV5-5
CASSTGNEKLFF TGTGCCAGCAGTACGGGAAATGAAAAACTGTTTTTT . . TRBJ1-4 TRBV28
CASSPPGRYYGYTF TGTGCCAGCAGTCCCCCCGGGAGGTACTATGGCTACACCTTC . . TRBJ1-2 TRBV28
CASTPSPGQGYNEQFF TGTGCCAGCACCCCATCCCCGGGACAGGGATACAATGAGCAGTTCTTC TRBD1 . TRBJ2-1 TRBV14
CASSPERDTEAFF TGCGCCAGCAGCCCTGAGCGGGACACTGAAGCTTTCTTT . . TRBJ1-1 TRBV5-1
CASSIQDTTYEQYF TGTGCCAGTAGTATACAGGACACAACCTACGAGCAGTACTTC . . TRBJ2-7 TRBV19
CASSLGSYSYEQYF TGTGCCAGCAGCCTCGGGTCATACTCCTACGAGCAGTACTTC . . TRBJ2-7 TRBV7-2
CASSWTSGGGRQETQYF TGCGCCAGCAGTTGGACTAGCGGGGGGGGGAGACAAGAGACCCAGTACTTC TRBD2 . TRBJ2-5 TRBV5-1
CATSREPGGSGNTIYF TGTGCCACCAGCAGAGAGCCGGGGGGGTCCGGAAACACCATATATTTT . once TRBJ1-3 TRBV15
CASSAWTSGGAFSYEQYF TGTGCCAGCAGCGCCTGGACTAGCGGGGGGGCCTTTAGCTACGAGCAGTACTTC TRBD2 . TRBJ2-7 TRBV5-6
CSASVVDTQYF TGCAGTGCCTCAGTGGTGGATACGCAGTATTTT . few TRBJ2-3 TRBV20-1
CASSEYVGGVYEQYF TGTGCCAGCAGTGAATACGTAGGGGGCGTCTACGAGCAGTACTTC TRBD1 . TRBJ2-7 TRBV2
CASSETSILGSGTDTQYF TGTGCCAGCAGCGAGACTAGCATTCTAGGTTCCGGCACAGATACGCAGTATTTT TRBD2 once TRBJ2-3 TRBV7-2
CASILAPDTGELFF TGTGCCAGCATCCTAGCCCCGGACACCGGGGAGCTGTTTTTT . . TRBJ2-2 TRBV11-2
CATSRDVNTNSPLHF TGTGCCACCAGCAGAGATGTGAACACTAATTCACCCCTCCACTTT . . TRBJ1-6 TRBV15
CASTLNMQTFYGYTF TGTGCCAGCACTCTGAATATGCAGACTTTCTATGGCTACACCTTC . once TRBJ1-2 TRBV2
CASSDTGYRDEKLFF TGTGCCAGCAGTGATACGGGGTATCGCGACGAAAAACTGTTTTTT . . TRBJ1-4 TRBV25-1
CASSYGPITGLYGYTF TGTGCCAGCAGTTACGGCCCCATAACAGGGCTCTATGGCTACACCTTC . . TRBJ1-2 TRBV6-5
CASSAQWTGSGTEAFF TGTGCCAGCAGTGCCCAGTGGACGGGGTCGGGCACTGAAGCTTTCTTT . . TRBJ1-1 TRBV6-4
CSVTPTSSGAEQYF TGCAGCGTTACGCCGACTAGCTCGGGGGCCGAGCAGTACTTC . once TRBJ2-7 TRBV29-1
CASSLNGIGETQYF TGCGCCAGCAGCTTGAACGGGATCGGAGAGACCCAGTACTTC . . TRBJ2-5 TRBV5-1
CASNFQGYYGYTF TGTGCCAGCAATTTTCAGGGGTACTATGGCTACACCTTC . . TRBJ1-2 TRBV2